This is a list of T cell receptor beta chains from one sample in a study of T cell repertoires in cytomegalovirus infection. Each CDR3 protein gets one entry after TCRdb re-called the reads with MiXCR. The profile shows about 310,000 distinct CDR3 sequences, roughly 16% of them singletons. The sequencing input was PBMCs. These receptors originate from a human donor in good health (CMV status not recorded). Some clones in this sample may be carry-over from other donors' samples. Each CDR3 is given without its conserved first and last residue. Where a row states a size, it is once, few, many or the class of an expanded clone; other rows omit it.

V: TRBV20-1
size: NA
J: TRBJ2-3
CDR3: SAVGDRGLTDTQY

V: TRBV7-2
size: many
J: TRBJ2-7
CDR3: ASSLAGQLPSYEQY

V: TRBV20-1
size: NA
J: TRBJ1-5
CDR3: SARVRGLRGAQPQH

V: TRBV7-2
size: medium-sized
J: TRBJ1-1
CDR3: ASSLVPAMNTEAF

V: TRBV20-1
size: many
J: TRBJ1-1
CDR3: SASGGLGGTEAF

V: TRBV5-4
size: few
J: TRBJ2-5
CDR3: ASSNRGGPSETQY

V: TRBV25-1
size: few
J: TRBJ1-1
CDR3: ASSEAQGWNTEAF

V: TRBV12-3/TRBV12-4
size: NA
J: TRBJ2-7
CDR3: ASSFGQFLTYKQY

V: TRBV29-1
size: few
J: TRBJ1-2
CDR3: SVTTLNNNYGYT

V: TRBV7-2
size: many
J: TRBJ1-5
CDR3: ASSLAFRDQPQH

V: TRBV7-2
size: medium-sized
J: TRBJ2-3
CDR3: ASSLGTPGDTQY

V: TRBV6-6
size: few
J: TRBJ1-1
CDR3: ASSYSFRVEPSTEAF

V: TRBV28
size: few
J: TRBJ2-5
CDR3: ASSLLVRSETQY

V: TRBV7-3
size: many
J: TRBJ2-2
CDR3: ASSPSGQGFTGELF

V: TRBV18
size: NA
J: TRBJ1-5
CDR3: ASSQGEQGQPQH

V: TRBV19
size: many
J: TRBJ2-5
CDR3: ASSKGNIQETQY

V: TRBV20-1
size: NA
J: TRBJ1-1
CDR3: SARDYRVQTEAF

V: TRBV5-5
size: NA
J: TRBJ1-5
CDR3: ASSPASSVGLNQPQH

V: TRBV20-1
size: few
J: TRBJ1-6
CDR3: SARESQGNSPLH